The 17 T cell receptor beta chains presented below share a single source sample, sequenced in a study of shared clonotypes between healthy human individuals. Profiling relied on immunoSEQ multiplex PCR, and the TCRdb table lists in-frame clones only, not all of them. The table lists hundreds of thousands of clones, roughly 96% of them singletons. Naive-designated CD8 cells lacked CD45RO, were positively enriched for CCR7, and omitted terminally differentiated effector memory CD45RA+ cells. Sequenced sample: naive CD8+ T cells sorted from blood. These receptors were taken from a man aged 25 to 40 in good health.

CDR3 residues: CASRRGGLQYF. The CDR3 nucleotides are TGTGCCAGCCGCCGGGGGGGGCTGCAGTACTTC. The chain is built from TRBV27 and TRBJ2-7, with 8 bases identical to TRBD2. The CDR3 loop spans 11 amino acids. J lost 9 bases, V lost 8 bases, and 6 bases had no gene match. Per germline, CDR1 MNHEY and CDR2 SMNVEV (reference sequence).

The chain links TRBV7-2 to TRBJ1-2, with D unclear. The CDR3 contains 13 residues. The ends were cut back, 5 bases at V and 4 bases at J, with 11 bases in the middle. Germline assignment: CDR1 SGHTA and CDR2 FQGNSA. This CDR3 is CASSGPWAYGYTF. CDR3 nucleotide sequence: TGTGCCAGCAGCGGTCCTTGGGCCTATGGCTACACCTTC.

The V and J genes are TRBV29-1 and TRBJ2-1; no firm D call. Trimming took off 1 base at V and 4 bases at J, with 11 bases between the two ends. This CDR3 has 14 amino acids. In germline, CDR1 is SQVTM, CDR2 ANQGSEA. The CDR3 sequence is CSVEGLGQYNEQFF. DNA for the CDR3: TGCAGCGTTGAAGGGCTTGGGCAGTACAATGAGCAGTTCTTC.

The chain carries TRBV7-5 and TRBJ1-1. TRBV7-5 is given as a pseudogene. This CDR3 has 16 amino acids. CDR3 nucleotide sequence: TGTGCCAGAAGCTCGACTGAGACTGGGGTGAACACTGAAGCTTTCTTT. Encoded protein: CARSSTETGVNTEAFF.

V gene TRBV18 combines with J gene TRBJ1-5, with no clear D. Trimming shortened V by 2 bases and J by 9 bases, and 11 bases separated the two germline ends. CDR1 is KGHSH, CDR2 LQKENI, per germline. The CDR3 contains 13 residues. The CDR3, as DNA: TGTGCCAGCTCACCAGATCTACGGGGGCCCCAGCATTTT. Translation gives CASSPDLRGPQHF.

V usage is TRBV7-9 and J usage is TRBJ2-7; 14 positions agree with TRBD2. V trimming: 0 bases; J trimming: 6 bases; junction bases outside the gene matches: 1. This CDR3 comprises 15 residues. Germline lookup yields CDR1 SEHNR and CDR2 FQNEAQ (reference sequence). CDR3 nucleotides: TGTGCCAGCAGCTTAGCGGGACTAGCGGGAGTCGAGCAGTACTTC. Translated, it gives CASSLAGLAGVEQYF.

The V call is TRBV28, the J call TRBJ1-1; D ambiguous. Germline CDR1 and CDR2: MDHEN and SYDVKM. The CDR3 extends over 14 amino acids. The V end lost 3 bases, the J end lost 1 base, and 9 bases lay between the germline ends. In nucleotides, the CDR3 is TGTGCCAGCAGTTTGCCCGTAGCGAACACTGAAGCTTTCTTT. It encodes CASSLPVANTEAFF.

This chain uses TRBV5-6 with TRBJ2-3; the D is unclear. The germline V gene encodes CDR1 SGHDT and CDR2 YYEEEE. CDR3 length equals 14 residues. Trimming took off 0 bases at V and 4 bases at J, with 9 bases between the two ends. CDR3 nucleotide sequence: TGTGCCAGCAGCTTGGGAGACCTCCCAGATACGCAGTATTTT. This encodes CASSLGDLPDTQYF.

The chain recombines TRBV30 with TRBJ1-2; no clear D gene. Trimming pared 0 bases from V and 9 bases from J, leaving 20 bases between. The CDR3 is made up of 15 amino acids. Germline lookup yields CDR1 GTSNPN and CDR2 SVGIG (reference sequence). CDR3 nucleotide sequence: TGTGCCTGGAGTGTGATAGAGACTAACTGTATTTGCTACACCTTC. Translation gives CAWSVIETNCICYTF.

The chain has TRBV2 and TRBJ2-5; D possibly corresponds to TRBD1 (5 bases). V lost 10 bases, J lost 5 bases, and 32 bases lay in between. Per the germline V gene, CDR1 is SNHLY and CDR2 is FYNNEI. The CDR3 is 18 amino acids. CDR3: CATSTETEFVRVVETQYF. In DNA, the CDR3 is TGTGCCACCTCAACAGAGACAGAGTTCGTCCGGGTAGTGGAGACCCAGTACTTC.

This chain links TRBV7-6 with TRBJ2-3; 8 bases agree with TRBD2. The CDR3 contains 18 residues. Trimming at V came to 6 bases and at J to 0 bases, leaving 14 bases not matched to a gene. The germline CDR1 and CDR2 sequences are SGHVS and FNYEAQ. CDR3 nucleotide sequence: TGTGCCAGCAGTCAAAGGGTGGCGGGAGGCACTAGCACAGATACGCAGTATTTT. It translates to CASSQRVAGGTSTDTQYF.

The rearrangement uses TRBV13 and TRBJ1-5, with D hard to call. The CDR3 is 13 residues long. Looked up from germline, CDR1 is PRHDT and CDR2 is FYEKMQ (reference sequence). V gave up 5 bases and J gave up 1 base, with 6 bases separating them. CDR3 nucleotides: TGTGCCAGCAGCGGAGGAAGCAATCAGCCCCAGCATTTT. It encodes CASSGGSNQPQHF.

The chain joins TRBV6-5 to TRBJ2-2; D is undetermined. The CDR3 covers 16 residues. The germline V gene encodes CDR1 MNHEY and CDR2 SVGAGI. Deletions cut 1 base from V and 3 bases from J, with 12 bases between. The CDR3 bases are TGTGCCAGCAGTTACTTGAGAAACAGTGACACCGGGGAGCTGTTTTTT. Residues: CASSYLRNSDTGELFF.

The chain joins TRBV5-1 to TRBJ2-3; D is unresolved. Germline CDR1 SGHRS, CDR2 YFSETQ. This CDR3 has 14 amino acids. V shed 0 bases and J shed 2 bases, with 7 bases lying between them. CDR3 DNA sequence: TGCGCCAGCAGCTTGGCCGTCAACACAGATACGCAGTATTTT. It yields the protein CASSLAVNTDTQYF.

This clone was seen just once. V usage is TRBV19 and J usage is TRBJ1-3; D is possibly TRBD1 (5 bases). Deletions cut 5 bases from V and 0 bases from J, with 11 bases between. Per the germline V gene, CDR1 is LNHDA and CDR2 is SQIVND (reference sequence). This CDR3 contains 15 residues. In DNA form, the CDR3 reads TGTGCCAGTAGTGGGACCGCTAGCTCTGGAAACACCATATATTTT. Its translation is CASSGTASSGNTIYF.

This clone was detected once. The V and J genes are TRBV27 and TRBJ2-7; no clear D gene. CDR3 size: 13 residues. Germline V gene lookup returns CDR1 MNHEY and CDR2 SMNVEV (reference sequence). Trimming left V 1 base short and J 6 bases short, with 10 bases between. CDR3 loop: CASSLFGSGEQYF. In DNA, the CDR3 is TGTGCCAGCAGTTTATTCGGGTCCGGCGAGCAGTACTTC.

As DNA, the CDR3 is TGCGCCAGCAGCCCCCGGGACAGCATCTACGAGCAGTACTTC. Its translation: CASSPRDSIYEQYF. The chain employs TRBV4-1 and TRBJ2-7; 7 bases agree with TRBD1. CDR3 size: 14 residues. The junction had 6 bases not matched to a gene; V was cut back by 4 bases and J by 3 bases. Germline lookup yields CDR1 MGHRA and CDR2 YSYEKL.